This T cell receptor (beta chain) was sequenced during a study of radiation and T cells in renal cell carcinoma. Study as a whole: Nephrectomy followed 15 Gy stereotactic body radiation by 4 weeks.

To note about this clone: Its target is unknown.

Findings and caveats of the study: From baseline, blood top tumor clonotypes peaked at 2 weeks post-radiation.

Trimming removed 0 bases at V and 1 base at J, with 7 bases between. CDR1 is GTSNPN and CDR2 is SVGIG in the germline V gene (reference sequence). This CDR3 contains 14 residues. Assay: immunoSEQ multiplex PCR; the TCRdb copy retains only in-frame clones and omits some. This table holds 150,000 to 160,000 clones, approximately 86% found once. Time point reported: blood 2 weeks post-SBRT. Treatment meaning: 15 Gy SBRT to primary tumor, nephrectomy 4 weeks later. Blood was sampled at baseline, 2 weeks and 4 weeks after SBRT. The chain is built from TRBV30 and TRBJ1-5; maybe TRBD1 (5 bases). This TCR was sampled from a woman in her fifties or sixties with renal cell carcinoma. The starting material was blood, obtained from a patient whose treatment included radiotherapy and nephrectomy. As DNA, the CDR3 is TGTGCCTGGAGTGTAGACAGCAGCAATCAGCCCCAGCATTTT. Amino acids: CAWSVDSSNQPQHF. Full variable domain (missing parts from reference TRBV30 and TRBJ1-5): SQTIHQWPATLVQPVGSPLSLECTVEGTSNPNLYWYRQAAGRGLQLLFYSVGIGQISSEVPQNLSASRPQDRQFILSSKKLLLSDSGFYLCAWSVDSSNQPQHFGDGTRLSIL.